This T cell receptor beta chain is drawn from a study of T cell responses to AZD1222 COVID-19 vaccine. Overall study context: Analyses pooled second doses at about 4 or about 12 weeks. General observations from the study: There were mostly white British donors and more females than males, and clonal diversity was possibly underestimated. AZD1222 recipients seropositive at baseline numbered only five to seven. Unmutated regions of variants are reportedly targeted by nearly half of spike-specific TCRs.

With regard to this clone: Its matching antigen is unknown.

The repertoire was sequenced with immunoSEQ multiplex PCR; TCRdb's copy has only in-frame clones and lacks some. The data show some 91,000 clones, around nine tenths seen once. Germline V gene sequence: CDR1 LGHNA, CDR2 YNFKEQ. V gave up 1 base and J gave up 2 bases; unmatched junction bases: 5. CDR3 length: 15 residues. This sample comprised peripheral blood, obtained on day 0 of AZD1222 vaccination. The J gene is TRBJ2-7, the V gene TRBV4-2; 7 nucleotides line up with TRBD2. The TCR originated in an adult in good health. The CDR3 sequence is CASSQAASGTYEQYF. The CDR3 DNA sequence: TGTGCCAGCAGCCAAGCGGCTAGCGGAACCTACGAGCAGTACTTC.